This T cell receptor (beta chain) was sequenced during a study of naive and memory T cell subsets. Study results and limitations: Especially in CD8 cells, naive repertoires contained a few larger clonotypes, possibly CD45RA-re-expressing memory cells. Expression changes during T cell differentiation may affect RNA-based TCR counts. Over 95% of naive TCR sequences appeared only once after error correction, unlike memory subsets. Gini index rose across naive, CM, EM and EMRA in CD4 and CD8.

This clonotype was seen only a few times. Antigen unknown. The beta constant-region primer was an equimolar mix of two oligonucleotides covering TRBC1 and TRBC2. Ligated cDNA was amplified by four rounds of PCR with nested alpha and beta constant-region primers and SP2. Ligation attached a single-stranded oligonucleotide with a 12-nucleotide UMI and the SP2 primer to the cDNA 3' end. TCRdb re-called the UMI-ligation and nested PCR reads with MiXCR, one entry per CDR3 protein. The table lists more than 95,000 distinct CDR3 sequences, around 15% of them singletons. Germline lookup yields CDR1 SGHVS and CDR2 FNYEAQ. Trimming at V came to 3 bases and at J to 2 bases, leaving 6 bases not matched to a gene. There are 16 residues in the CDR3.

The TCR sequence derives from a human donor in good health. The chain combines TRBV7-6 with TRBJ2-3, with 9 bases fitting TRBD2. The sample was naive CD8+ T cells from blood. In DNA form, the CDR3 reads TGTGCCAGCAGCTTGGGAGCGGGAGGATACACAGATACGCAGTATTTT. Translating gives CASSLGAGGYTDTQYF.